The 11 T cell receptor beta chains reported below all come from one sample, sequenced in a study of T cell changes during pregnancy in multiple sclerosis. Libraries were prepared by immunoSEQ multiplex PCR; TCRdb keeps only in-frame clonotypes and omits some of them. The table records more than 2,000 clones, 80% of them present only once. Sequenced input: CD4+ T cells from PBMCs (not recorded whether the cells were cultured). These receptor sequences come from a female patient with multiple sclerosis, enrolled in a pregnancy study. Some clones in this sample may be carry-over from other donors' samples.

In its sample, this clone is large. The chain recombines TRBV7-9 with TRBJ2-1; no reliable D call. CDR3 size: 11 residues. Germline V gives CDR1 SEHNR, CDR2 FQNEAQ (reference sequence). V was trimmed by 4 bases and J by 6 bases, leaving 4 bases between them. This CDR3 is CASSSLNEQFF. Written as DNA, the CDR3 is TGTGCCAGCAGCTCTCTCAATGAGCAGTTCTTC.

The chain links TRBV18 to TRBJ1-1; 7 bases are a match to TRBD1. This CDR3 spans 13 amino acids. Looked up from germline, CDR1 is KGHSH and CDR2 is LQKENI. The V and J ends lost 8 bases and 1 base, in that order; junction bases with no gene match: 4. CDR3 loop: CASTGQANTEAFF. CDR3 bases: TGTGCCAGCACCGGACAGGCGAACACTGAAGCTTTCTTT. Using reference TRBV18 and TRBJ1-1 for the parts outside the CDR3, the full variable domain is NAGVMQNPRHLVRRRGQEARLRCSPMKGHSHVYWYRQLPEEGLKFMVYLQKENIIDESGMPKERFSAEFPKEGPSILRIQQVVRGDSAAYFCASTGQANTEAFFGQGTRLTVV.

The chain couples TRBV5-6 to TRBJ2-7; 9 bases are a match to TRBD1. This CDR3 has 15 residues. Looked up from germline, CDR1 is SGHDT and CDR2 is YYEEEE. The V gene end was trimmed by 0 bases and the J gene end by 5 bases; junction bases not matched to a gene: 6. The CDR3 protein is CASSLDGTGSHEQYF. The CDR3 region has the DNA TGTGCCAGCAGCTTGGATGGGACAGGGAGCCACGAGCAGTACTTC.

The chain couples TRBV12-5 to TRBJ2-2; TRBD1 matches at 11 bases. V shed 6 bases and J 5 bases; nucleotides not matched to a gene: 11. Germline CDR1 reads LGHNT; CDR2 reads FRNRAP. CDR3 length equals 17 residues. The CDR3, as DNA: TGTGCTAGTGGGCCCGGCCCGGGACAGGGGGTGACCGGGGAGCTGTTTTTT. This gives the protein CASGPGPGQGVTGELFF.

This clone was recorded once. This chain uses TRBV9 with TRBJ2-1; D unresolved. Per germline, CDR1 SGDLS and CDR2 YYNGEE. CDR3 size: 12 residues. V lost 2 bases to trimming and J lost 4 bases, with 4 bases between them. In DNA, the CDR3 is TGTGCCAGCAGCGTTGGGTACAATGAGCAGTTCTTC. Amino acids: CASSVGYNEQFF.

The chain recombines TRBV7-9 with TRBJ1-2; TRBD1 matches 7 bases. Germline V gives CDR1 SEHNR, CDR2 FQNEAQ (reference sequence). There are 17 residues in the CDR3. V shed 3 bases, J shed 8 bases, and the junction held 18 bases outside the gene matches. CDR3 nucleotides: TGTGCCAGCAGCTTCCCTCCGGGACAGACTTCGGCTGGGGGCTACACCTTC. It yields the protein CASSFPPGQTSAGGYTF.

Note on this clone: One end of the junction does not line up with germline, which may come from a read error. This sequence joins TRBV5-8 and TRBJ2-5; maybe TRBD1 (5 bases). Germline CDR1 is SGHTS and CDR2 is YDEGEE. This CDR3 is 15 amino acids long. For the CDR3, the DNA is TGTGCCAGCAGCTTGGTGGCCAGGGCTCAAGGGACCCAGTACTTC. Amino acids: CASSLVARAQGTQYF.

The rearrangement uses TRBV7-2 and TRBJ2-7, with TRBD2 matching 8 bases. V gave up 3 bases and J gave up 3 bases; unmatched junction bases: 4. Looked up from germline, CDR1 is SGHTA and CDR2 is FQGNSA. The CDR3 runs 14 residues. The CDR3 DNA reads TGTGCCAGCAGCTTTCGGGGGGGAAACTACGAGCAGTACTTC. Translating it yields CASSFRGGNYEQYF.

In nucleotides, the CDR3 is TGTGCCAGTAGAACTAGCGGGAGCTCCTACAATGAGCAGTTCTTC. Encoded protein: CASRTSGSSYNEQFF. This chain uses TRBV19 with TRBJ2-1; 11 nucleotides agree with TRBD2. This CDR3 contains 15 residues. J lost 0 bases, V lost 6 bases, and 1 base had no gene match. CDR1 is LNHDA and CDR2 is SQIVND in the germline V gene (reference sequence).

The chain carries TRBV7-2 and TRBJ2-1, with TRBD2 matching over 10 bases. Germline loops: CDR1 SGHTA, CDR2 FQGNSA. The CDR3 sequence is 16 residues long. Trimming took 5 bases from V and 1 from J; bases not matched to a gene: 5. The CDR3 loop is CASSRSGGASYNEQFF. For the CDR3, the DNA is TGTGCCAGCAGCCGGAGCGGGGGGGCTTCCTACAATGAGCAGTTCTTC. Filled out from reference TRBV7-2 and TRBJ2-1, the complete variable domain reads GAGVSQSPSNKVTEKGKDVELRCDPISGHTALYWYRQSLGQGLEFLIYFQGNSAPDKSGLPSDRFSAERTGGSVSTLTIQRTQQEDSAVYLCASSRSGGASYNEQFFGPGTRLTVL.

This clone is labeled medium-sized. V and J are TRBV4-1 and TRBJ2-1; 9 bases fit TRBD1. The germline gives CDR1 MGHRA, CDR2 YSYEKL. With 4 bases clipped from V and 1 base from J, the junction kept 2 bases outside the gene matches. The CDR3 spans 15 residues. The CDR3 nucleotides read TGCGCCAGCAGCCTTGGACAGGGGTCCTACAATGAGCAGTTCTTC. This sequence encodes CASSLGQGSYNEQFF.